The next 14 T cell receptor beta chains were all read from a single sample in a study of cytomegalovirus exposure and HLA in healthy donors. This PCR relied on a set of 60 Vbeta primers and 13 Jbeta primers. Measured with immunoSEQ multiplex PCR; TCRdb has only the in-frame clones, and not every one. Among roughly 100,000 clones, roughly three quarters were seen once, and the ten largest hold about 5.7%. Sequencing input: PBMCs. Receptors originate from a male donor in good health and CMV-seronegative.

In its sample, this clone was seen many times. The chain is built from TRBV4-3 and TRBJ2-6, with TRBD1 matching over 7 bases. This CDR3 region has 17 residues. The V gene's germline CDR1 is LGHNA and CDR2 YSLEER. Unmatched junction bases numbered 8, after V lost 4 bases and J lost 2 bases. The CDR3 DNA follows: TGCGCCAGCAGCCTCGGGACAGAGGGAGCTGGGGCCAACGTCCTGACTTTC. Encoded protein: CASSLGTEGAGANVLTF.

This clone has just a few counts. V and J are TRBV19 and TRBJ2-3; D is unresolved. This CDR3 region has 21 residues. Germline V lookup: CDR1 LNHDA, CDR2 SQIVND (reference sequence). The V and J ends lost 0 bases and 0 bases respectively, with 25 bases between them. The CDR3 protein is CASSIDPPAMGRETSTDTQYF. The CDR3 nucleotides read TGTGCCAGTAGTATAGATCCCCCTGCGATGGGCCGAGAAACTAGCACAGATACGCAGTATTTT.

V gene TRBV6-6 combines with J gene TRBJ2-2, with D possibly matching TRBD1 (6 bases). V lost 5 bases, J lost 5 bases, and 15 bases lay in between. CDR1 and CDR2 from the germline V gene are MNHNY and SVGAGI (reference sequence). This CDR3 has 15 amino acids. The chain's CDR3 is CASSRPGEPTGELFF. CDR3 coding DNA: TGTGCCAGCAGTCGACCAGGGGAACCGACCGGGGAGCTGTTTTTT.

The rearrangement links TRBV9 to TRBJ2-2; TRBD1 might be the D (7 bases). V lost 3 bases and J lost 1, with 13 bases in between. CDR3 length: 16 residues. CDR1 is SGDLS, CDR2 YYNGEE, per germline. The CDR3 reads CASSGPQGGNTGELFF. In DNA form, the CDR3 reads TGTGCCAGCAGCGGGCCCCAGGGGGGGAACACCGGGGAGCTGTTTTTT.

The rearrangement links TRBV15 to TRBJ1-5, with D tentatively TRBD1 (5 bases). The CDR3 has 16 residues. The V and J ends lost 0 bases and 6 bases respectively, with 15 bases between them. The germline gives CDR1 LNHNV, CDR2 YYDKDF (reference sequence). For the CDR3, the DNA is TGTGCCACCAGCAGAGATTTCGTGGAGGGGTCTCAGCCCCAGCATTTT. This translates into CATSRDFVEGSQPQHF.

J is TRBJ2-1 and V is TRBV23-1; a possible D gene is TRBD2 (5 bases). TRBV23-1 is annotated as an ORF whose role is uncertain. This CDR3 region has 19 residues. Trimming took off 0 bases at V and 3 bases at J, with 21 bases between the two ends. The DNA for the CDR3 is TGCGCCAGCAGTCAATCGCTCTATCAGCGGAGACGAAACTACAATGAGCAGTTCTTC. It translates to CASSQSLYQRRRNYNEQFF.

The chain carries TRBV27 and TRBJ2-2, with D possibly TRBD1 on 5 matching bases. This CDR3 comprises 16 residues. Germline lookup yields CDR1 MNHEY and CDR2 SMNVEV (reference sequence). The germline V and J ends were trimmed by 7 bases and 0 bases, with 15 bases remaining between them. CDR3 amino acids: CASNVQAPSNTGELFF. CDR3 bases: TGTGCCAGCAACGTACAGGCACCATCGAACACCGGGGAGCTGTTTTTT.

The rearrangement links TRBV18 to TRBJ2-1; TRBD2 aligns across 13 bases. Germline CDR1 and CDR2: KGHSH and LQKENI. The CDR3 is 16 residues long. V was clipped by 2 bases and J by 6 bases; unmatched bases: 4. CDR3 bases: TGTGCCAGCTCACCATCGCGGACTAGCGGGAGCAATGAGCAGTTCTTC. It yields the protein CASSPSRTSGSNEQFF.

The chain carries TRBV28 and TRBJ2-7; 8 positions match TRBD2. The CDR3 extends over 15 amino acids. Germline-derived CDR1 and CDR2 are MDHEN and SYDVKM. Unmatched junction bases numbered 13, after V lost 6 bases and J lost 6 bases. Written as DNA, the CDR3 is TGTGCCAGCAGGGAAAGGGGACTAGTACGGTTCGAGCAGTACTTC. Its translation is CASRERGLVRFEQYF.

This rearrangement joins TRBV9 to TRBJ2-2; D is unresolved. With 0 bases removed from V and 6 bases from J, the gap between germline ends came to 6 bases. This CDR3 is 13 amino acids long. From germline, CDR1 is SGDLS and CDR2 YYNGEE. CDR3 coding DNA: TGTGCCAGCAGCGTAGTGAGCGCCGGGGAGCTGTTTTTT. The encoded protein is CASSVVSAGELFF.

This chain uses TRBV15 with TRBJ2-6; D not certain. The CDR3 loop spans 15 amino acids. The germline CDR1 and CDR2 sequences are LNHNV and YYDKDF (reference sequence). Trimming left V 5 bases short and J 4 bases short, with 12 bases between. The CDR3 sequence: CATSVDLSGANVLTF. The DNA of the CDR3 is TGTGCCACCAGCGTAGACTTATCAGGGGCCAACGTCCTGACTTTC.

The CDR3 DNA sequence: TGTGCCAGCAGCCCCCGCCCTGGGGCGGCGAACACCGGGGAGCTGTTTTTT. It specifies CASSPRPGAANTGELFF. The V and J genes are TRBV11-2 and TRBJ2-2, with D perhaps matching TRBD1 (5 bases). This CDR3 spans 17 amino acids. The V gene lost 5 bases and the J gene lost 0 bases, with 16 bases spanning the gap. The germline V gene has CDR1 SGHAT and CDR2 FQNNGV.

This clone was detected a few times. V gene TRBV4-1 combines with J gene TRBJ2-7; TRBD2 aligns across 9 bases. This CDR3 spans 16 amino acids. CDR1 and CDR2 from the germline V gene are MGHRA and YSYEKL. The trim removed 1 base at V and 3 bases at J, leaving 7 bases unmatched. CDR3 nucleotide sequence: TGCGCCAGCAGCCAAGCCGGGACTAGCAGGTTCTACGAGCAGTACTTC. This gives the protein CASSQAGTSRFYEQYF.

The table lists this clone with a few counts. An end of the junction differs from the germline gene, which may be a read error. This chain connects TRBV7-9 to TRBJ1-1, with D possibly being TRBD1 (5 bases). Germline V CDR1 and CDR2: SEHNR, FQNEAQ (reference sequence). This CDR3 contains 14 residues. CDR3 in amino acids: CSSSSRARNTEAFF. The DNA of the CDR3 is TGTTCCAGCAGCTCCAGGGCCAGGAACACTGAAGCTTTCTTT.